Below, one TCR beta chain is given with its context. These data come from a study of shared clonotypes between healthy human individuals. The length of the CDR3 is 15 residues. The germline V and J ends were trimmed by 0 bases and 3 bases, with 13 bases remaining between them. CDR1 and CDR2 (germline): SGDLS, YYNGEE. The protocol was immunoSEQ multiplex PCR, while the TCRdb copy is restricted to in-frame clones and leaves out a portion. The sample lists more than 90,000 clones; roughly two thirds were seen once. Sequenced: memory CD8+ T cells sorted from blood. Sample subset: CD45RO+ cells pooled with CCR7-negative TemRA cells. V gene TRBV9 combines with J gene TRBJ2-7, with D hard to call. The receptor's source is a man aged 30 to 39 in good health. As DNA, the CDR3 is TGTGCCAGCAGCGTAGATAGTGGGCAGCACTACGAGCAGTACTTC. It codes for CASSVDSGQHYEQYF.